This T cell receptor (beta chain) was sequenced for a study of human T cells and chemical hapten exposure. This clonotype has at least ten counts. V lost 2 bases and J 4 bases, leaving 3 bases between the germline ends. The CDR3 totals 12 residues. Noted time point: pre-sensitization, week 0. Treatment in this sample: therapeutic diphenylcyclopropenone sensitization with weekly scalp DPC. TCRdb re-called the RACE reads through MiXCR, storing one row per CDR3 protein. This sample carries 200,000 to 300,000 distinct CDR3 sequences, about 9% of them seen once, and the ten largest clones take over 2%. This TCR came from a middle-aged woman with alopecia areata. Some clones in this sample may be carry-over from other donors' samples. This chain links TRBV12-3 or TRBV12-4 with TRBJ1-3; D ambiguous. Sequencing used whole blood, obtained in connection with sensitization to the hapten diphenylcyclopropenone (DPC). CDR3 in DNA: TGTGCCAGCAGTTTACAGGGAAACACCATATATTTT. Residues: CASSLQGNTIYF.